The T cell receptor (beta chain) described here comes from a study of T cells expressing NK-cell markers. From its re-call of the 5' RACE reads, TCRdb lists each CDR3 protein once, without DNA. The sample totals hundreds of thousands of distinct CDR3 sequences. This TCR was recovered from a woman between 18 and 69 years old in good health. Sequencing was performed on blood T cells: a sorted CD56 or NKG2C T cell subset, CD4+ or CD8+ T cells, or bulk PBMC T cells (not recorded which).

CDR3 in amino acids: CASSTGLGTGPDTQYF. The rearrangement uses TRBV18 and TRBJ2-3; the TCRdb D gene call, TRBD1, has no DNA to confirm it. The CDR3 has 16 amino acids. Germline CDR1 is KGHSH and CDR2 is LQKENI. Variable domain in full (rest from reference TRBV18 and TRBJ2-3): NAGVMQNPRHLVRRRGQEARLRCSPMKGHSHVYWYRQLPEEGLKFMVYLQKENIIDESGMPKERFSAEFPKEGPSILRIQQVVRGDSAAYFCASSTGLGTGPDTQYFGPGTRLTVL.